This TCR beta chain was recorded in a study of T cells expressing NK-cell markers. This CDR3 contains 18 residues. From its re-call of the 5' RACE reads, TCRdb lists each CDR3 protein once, without DNA. This sample's table has approximately 150,000 distinct CDR3 sequences. Material: blood T cells: a sorted CD56 or NKG2C T cell subset, CD4+ or CD8+ T cells, or bulk PBMC T cells (not recorded which). This clonotype was obtained from a man younger than 30 in good health. The V gene is TRBV12-3 or TRBV12-4, the J gene TRBJ2-5; TCRdb gives TRBD2 as the D gene, but with no DNA this cannot be confirmed. CDR3 region: CASSLSRASGNGGETQYF.